This paragraph covers one T cell receptor (beta chain) sequence. The target antigen is unknown. The CDR3 is 15 amino acids. Trimming at V came to 7 bases and at J to 4 bases, leaving 8 bases not matched to a gene. Looked up from germline, CDR1 is SGHRS and CDR2 is YFSETQ. The data belong to a study of cytomegalovirus exposure and HLA in healthy donors. Study-wide findings and caveats: For TCR beta chains, V- and J-gene trimming was later linked to a missense DCLRE1C variant.

The PCR had 60 Vbeta and 13 Jbeta primers. As handled by the study authors: A later analysis counted tens of millions of unique TCR beta chains, around 11 million shared. Using immunoSEQ multiplex PCR, the repertoire was profiled, and TCRdb retains in-frame clones only, with some absent. Clone size and V and J calls were adopted from that table, with D and trimming inferred from the DNA. The table shows 210,000 or so clones, with around four fifths occurring only once. Sequencing was performed on PBMCs. The genes are TRBV5-1 and TRBJ1-3, with 10 positions matching TRBD1. The clonotype was recovered from a middle-aged woman in good health and CMV-seronegative. In DNA form, the CDR3 reads TGCGCCAGCGCCCTTGACAGGGGGCAAGGAAACACCATATATTTT. This sequence encodes CASALDRGQGNTIYF.